This record concerns one T cell receptor (beta chain) sequence. TCRdb's table, derived via immunoSEQ multiplex PCR, lists solely in-frame clones and lacks some. The sample includes over 150,000 clones, roughly 78% of them seen just once. These data originate in a study of blood T cell repertoires in COVID-19. Material: peripheral blood. This sequence was found in a man older than 75 with acute or convalescent COVID-19.

The CDR3 sequence: CASSSSGLHTGELFF. CDR3 DNA sequence: TGTGCCAGCAGCTCTAGCGGGCTACACACCGGGGAGCTGTTTTTT. The chain has TRBV7-9 and TRBJ2-2; 8 nucleotides agree with TRBD2. Germline CDR1 SEHNR, CDR2 FQNEAQ (reference sequence). V shed 4 bases and J 3 bases; nucleotides not matched to a gene: 4. The length of the CDR3 is 15 residues.